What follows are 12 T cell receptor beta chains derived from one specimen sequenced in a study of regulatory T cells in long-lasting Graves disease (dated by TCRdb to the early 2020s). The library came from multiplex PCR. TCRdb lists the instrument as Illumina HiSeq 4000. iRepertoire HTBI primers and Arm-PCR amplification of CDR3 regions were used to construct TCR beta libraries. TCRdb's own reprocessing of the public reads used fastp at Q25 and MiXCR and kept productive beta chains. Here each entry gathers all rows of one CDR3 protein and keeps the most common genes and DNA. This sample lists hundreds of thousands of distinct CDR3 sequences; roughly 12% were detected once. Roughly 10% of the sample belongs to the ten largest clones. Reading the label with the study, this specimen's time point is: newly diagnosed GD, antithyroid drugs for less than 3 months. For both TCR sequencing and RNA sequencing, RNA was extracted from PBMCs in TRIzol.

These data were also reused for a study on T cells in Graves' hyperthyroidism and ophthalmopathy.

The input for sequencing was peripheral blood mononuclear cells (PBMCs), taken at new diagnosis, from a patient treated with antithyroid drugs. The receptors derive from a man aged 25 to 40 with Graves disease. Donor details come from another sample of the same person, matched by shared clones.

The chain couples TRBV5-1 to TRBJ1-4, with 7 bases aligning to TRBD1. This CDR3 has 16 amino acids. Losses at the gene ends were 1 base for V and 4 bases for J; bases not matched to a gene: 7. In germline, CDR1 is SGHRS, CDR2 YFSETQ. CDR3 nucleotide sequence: TGCGCCAGCAGCTTGACCGGGACAGCAGATAATGAAAAACTGTTTTTT. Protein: CASSLTGTADNEKLFF.

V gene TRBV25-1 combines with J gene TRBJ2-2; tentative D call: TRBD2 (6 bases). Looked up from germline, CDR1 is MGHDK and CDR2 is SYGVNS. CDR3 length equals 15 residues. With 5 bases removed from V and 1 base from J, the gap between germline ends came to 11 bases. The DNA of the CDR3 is TGTGCCAGCAGTACCTGGAGGGGGAACACCGGGGAGCTGTTTTTT. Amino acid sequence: CASSTWRGNTGELFF.

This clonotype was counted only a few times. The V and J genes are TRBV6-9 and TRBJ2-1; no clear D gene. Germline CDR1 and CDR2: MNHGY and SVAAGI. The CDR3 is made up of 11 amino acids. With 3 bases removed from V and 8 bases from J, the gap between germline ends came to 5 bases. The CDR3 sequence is CASSYLDEQFF. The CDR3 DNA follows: TGTGCCAGCAGTTACCTAGATGAGCAGTTCTTC.

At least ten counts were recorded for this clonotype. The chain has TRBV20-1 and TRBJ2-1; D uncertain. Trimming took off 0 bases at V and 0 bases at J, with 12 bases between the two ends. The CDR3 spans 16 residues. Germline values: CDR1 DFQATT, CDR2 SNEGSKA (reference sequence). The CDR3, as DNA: TGCAGTGCTAGAGAGTTTGGGGTGAGCTCCTACAATGAGCAGTTCTTC. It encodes CSAREFGVSSYNEQFF.

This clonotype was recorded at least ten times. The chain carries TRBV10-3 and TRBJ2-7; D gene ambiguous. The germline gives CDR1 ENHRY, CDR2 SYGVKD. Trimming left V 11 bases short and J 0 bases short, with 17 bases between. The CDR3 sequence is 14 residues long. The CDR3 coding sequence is TGTGCCGGCGGAGACGGACCACACTCCTACGAGCAGTACTTC. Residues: CAGGDGPHSYEQYF.

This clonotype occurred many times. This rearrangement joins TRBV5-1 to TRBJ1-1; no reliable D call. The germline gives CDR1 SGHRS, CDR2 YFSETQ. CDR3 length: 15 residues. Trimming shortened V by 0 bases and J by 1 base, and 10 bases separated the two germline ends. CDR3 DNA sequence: TGCGCCAGCAGCTTGGTTACCGCAGCGAACACTGAAGCTTTCTTT. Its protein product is CASSLVTAANTEAFF.

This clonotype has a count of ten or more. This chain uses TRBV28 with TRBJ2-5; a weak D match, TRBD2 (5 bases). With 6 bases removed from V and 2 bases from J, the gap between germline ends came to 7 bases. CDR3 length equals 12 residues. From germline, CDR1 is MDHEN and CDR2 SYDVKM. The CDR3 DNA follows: TGTGCCAGCAGGACTACTCAAGAGACCCAGTACTTC. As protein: CASRTTQETQYF.

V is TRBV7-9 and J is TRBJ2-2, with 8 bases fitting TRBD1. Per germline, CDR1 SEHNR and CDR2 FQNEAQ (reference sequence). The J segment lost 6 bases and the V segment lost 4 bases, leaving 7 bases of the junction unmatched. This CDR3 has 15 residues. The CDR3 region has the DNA TGTGCCAGCAGCTGGACAGGGACGTTAGCCGGGGAGCTGTTTTTT. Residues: CASSWTGTLAGELFF.

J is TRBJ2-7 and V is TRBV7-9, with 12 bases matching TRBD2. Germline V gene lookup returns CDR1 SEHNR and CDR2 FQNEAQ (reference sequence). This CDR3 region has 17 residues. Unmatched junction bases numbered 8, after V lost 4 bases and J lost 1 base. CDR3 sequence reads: CASSSGLAGRRSYEQYF. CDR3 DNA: TGTGCCAGCAGCTCAGGACTAGCGGGGAGGAGGTCCTACGAGCAGTACTTC.

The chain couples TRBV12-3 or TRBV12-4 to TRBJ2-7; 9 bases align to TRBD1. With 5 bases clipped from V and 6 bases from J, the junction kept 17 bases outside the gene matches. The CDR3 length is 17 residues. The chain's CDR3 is CASSPSLGGQGYREQYF. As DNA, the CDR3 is TGTGCCAGCAGTCCCTCGCTAGGGGGACAGGGATATCGCGAGCAGTACTTC.

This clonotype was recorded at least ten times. The CDR3 reads CSARLTSGAPYEQYF. The CDR3 DNA reads TGCAGTGCTAGACTTACTAGCGGAGCTCCCTACGAGCAGTACTTC. The genes are TRBV20-1 and TRBJ2-7; 8 nucleotides align to TRBD2. J gave up 2 bases and V 2 bases, and 8 bases lay outside the gene matches. Germline V CDR1 and CDR2: DFQATT, SNEGSKA (reference sequence). The CDR3 covers 15 residues.

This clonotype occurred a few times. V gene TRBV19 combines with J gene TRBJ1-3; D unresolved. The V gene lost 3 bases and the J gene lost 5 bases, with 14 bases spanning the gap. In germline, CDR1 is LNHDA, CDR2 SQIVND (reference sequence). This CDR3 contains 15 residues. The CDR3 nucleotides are TGTGCCAGTAGTATGGCGCGAACGGATAGAAACACCATATATTTT. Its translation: CASSMARTDRNTIYF.